Presented here are 12 T cell receptor beta chains from one specimen sequenced in a study of T cells in localized non-small cell lung cancer. This table comes from immunoSEQ multiplex PCR, and its TCRdb copy is limited to in-frame clones, with some not included. Altogether tens of thousands of clones are present, approximately 85% being singletons, with the ten largest covering approximately 3%. The sequences come from peripheral blood, collected before any cancer treatment. Receptors were obtained from a man between 40 and 70 years old with stage I lung adenocarcinoma.

This rearrangement joins TRBV5-1 to TRBJ2-1; 9 bases fit TRBD1. V was pared by 0 bases and J by 5 bases, with 3 bases of the junction left unmatched. There are 15 residues in the CDR3. Germline loops: CDR1 SGHRS, CDR2 YFSETQ. CDR3 DNA sequence: TGCGCCAGCAGCTTGGAGGGACAGGGAAACAATGAGCAGTTCTTC. As protein: CASSLEGQGNNEQFF.

This chain uses TRBV2 with TRBJ2-1, with 9 bases identical to TRBD2. V was clipped by 4 bases and J by 7 bases; unmatched bases: 8. Germline values: CDR1 SNHLY, CDR2 FYNNEI. CDR3 size: 15 residues. CDR3 sequence: CASSGRASGINEQFF. For the CDR3, the DNA is TGTGCCAGCAGTGGAAGGGCTAGCGGGATAAATGAGCAGTTCTTC.

CDR3 in amino acids: CATGTSFNSPLHF. CDR3 DNA sequence: TGTGCCACCGGGACTAGCTTCAATTCACCCCTCCACTTT. The chain couples TRBV10-3 to TRBJ1-6; TRBD1 might be the D (5 bases). The V gene lost 10 bases and the J gene lost 7 bases, with 14 bases spanning the gap. This CDR3 region has 13 residues. Germline V lookup: CDR1 ENHRY, CDR2 SYGVKD.

Only one count was recorded for this clone. This chain links TRBV6-5 with TRBJ2-7; 8 bases align to TRBD1. Germline CDR1 and CDR2: MNHEY and SVGAGI. CDR3 size: 14 residues. Trimming at V came to 4 bases and at J to 0 bases, leaving 2 bases not matched to a gene. CDR3 in amino acids: CASSSGGFSYEQYF. DNA of the CDR3: TGTGCCAGCAGTTCAGGGGGCTTCTCCTACGAGCAGTACTTC.

This chain uses TRBV7-9 with TRBJ1-2; unclear D gene. Germline V gene sequence: CDR1 SEHNR, CDR2 FQNEAQ (reference sequence). This CDR3 spans 13 amino acids. The V gene lost 2 bases and the J gene lost 6 bases, with 10 bases spanning the gap. The CDR3 is CASSLSGIDGYTF. For the CDR3, the DNA is TGTGCCAGCAGCTTATCCGGGATAGATGGCTACACCTTC.

The chain is built from TRBV25-1 and TRBJ2-5, with D maybe TRBD2 (5 bases). The CDR3 is 13 amino acids. The V end lost 7 bases, the J end lost 3 bases, and 12 bases lay between the germline ends. Germline V gives CDR1 MGHDK, CDR2 SYGVNS. The chain's CDR3 is CASMGRGKETQYF. CDR3 in DNA: TGTGCCAGCATGGGGAGAGGCAAAGAGACCCAGTACTTC.

CDR3 in amino acids: CASSLPSGRSAETQYF. The CDR3 region has the DNA TGTGCCAGCAGCTTGCCTAGCGGGAGATCGGCGGAGACCCAGTACTTC. The genes are TRBV5-4 and TRBJ2-5, with TRBD2 matching 10 bases. Germline assignment: CDR1 SGHNT and CDR2 YYREEE (reference sequence). This CDR3 is 16 amino acids long. The V segment lost 1 base and the J segment 5 bases; nucleotides outside the gene matches: 8.

This clone has a single count. The chain joins TRBV7-8 to TRBJ2-1; 7 positions match TRBD1. Germline CDR1 is SGHVS and CDR2 is FQNEAQ. The CDR3 has 14 residues. Trimming removed 5 bases from V and 7 bases from J; junction bases left unmatched: 8. The CDR3 loop is CASSADVQGNEQFF. The CDR3 nucleotides are TGTGCCAGCAGCGCGGACGTACAGGGGAATGAGCAGTTCTTC.

This clone was seen a single time. The rearrangement uses TRBV9 and TRBJ2-5; the match to TRBD2 covers 9 bases. Germline V gene data show CDR1 as SGDLS and CDR2 as YYNGEE. The V and J ends lost 10 bases and 7 bases, in that order; junction bases with no gene match: 17. The CDR3 spans 15 residues. As DNA, the CDR3 is TGTGCCTCCCAAGGGGGACTAGCACCTTCGGGGACCCAGTACTTC. Amino acid sequence: CASQGGLAPSGTQYF. The full variable domain, its missing parts supplied by reference TRBV9 and TRBJ2-5, is DSGVTQTPKHLITATGQRVTLRCSPRSGDLSVYWYQQSLDQGLQFLIQYYNGEERAKGNILERFSAQQFPDLHSELNLSSLELGDSALYFCASQGGLAPSGTQYFGPGTRLLVL.

The rearrangement links TRBV4-1 to TRBJ2-5; 10 bases map to TRBD2. CDR1 and CDR2 (germline): MGHRA, YSYEKL. The CDR3 totals 17 residues. V shed 2 bases and J 5 bases; nucleotides not matched to a gene: 11. Written as DNA, the CDR3 is TGCGCCAGCAGCCAATCTTCTCTAGCGGGAGTTTCGGAGACCCAGTACTTC. It codes for CASSQSSLAGVSETQYF.

V gene TRBV18 combines with J gene TRBJ2-2; no clear D gene. The CDR3 has 13 residues. Germline CDR1 reads KGHSH; CDR2 reads LQKENI. Trimming pared 6 bases from V and 5 bases from J, leaving 10 bases between. The CDR3 bases are TGTGCCAGCTCCTACTCGGCTACCGGGGAGCTGTTTTTT. Protein: CASSYSATGELFF.

A single count supports this clone. The chain carries TRBV5-1 and TRBJ2-3; perhaps TRBD1 as D (7 bases). The CDR3 is made up of 16 amino acids. V shed 3 bases and J shed 2 bases, with 16 bases lying between them. Germline loops: CDR1 SGHRS, CDR2 YFSETQ. DNA of the CDR3: TGCGCCAGCAGCTGGGGGGACAGACCATACACAGATACGCAGTATTTT. Translating gives CASSWGDRPYTDTQYF. Based on the CDR3 plus reference TRBV5-1 and TRBJ2-3, the full variable domain is KAGVTQTPRYLIKTRGQQVTLSCSPISGHRSVSWYQQTPGQGLQFLFEYFSETQRNKGNFPGRFSGRQFSNSRSEMNVSTLELGDSALYLCASSWGDRPYTDTQYFGPGTRLTVL.